The next 32 T cell receptor beta chains were all read from a single sample in a study of T cell responses to AZD1222 COVID-19 vaccine. The protocol was immunoSEQ multiplex PCR, while the TCRdb copy is restricted to in-frame clones and leaves out a portion. Among roughly 140,000 clones, around nine tenths were seen once, and the ten largest hold roughly 1.6%. Sequencing was performed on peripheral blood, taken 28 days after the second AZD1222 dose. These receptor sequences come from an adult who received the AZD1222 COVID-19 vaccine.

In its sample, this clone is medium-sized. The chain has TRBV5-1 and TRBJ2-7, with a possible D match to TRBD1 (6 bases). The CDR3 totals 13 residues. Trimming pared 3 bases from V and 2 bases from J, leaving 9 bases between. From germline, CDR1 is SGHRS and CDR2 YFSETQ. The chain's CDR3 is CASSWDKTYEQYF. In DNA, the CDR3 is TGCGCCAGCAGCTGGGACAAAACCTACGAGCAGTACTTC.

The CDR3 nucleotides are TGTGCCAGCTCACCAGGGACTACTGAAGCTTTCTTT. This gives the protein CASSPGTTEAFF. The rearrangement uses TRBV18 and TRBJ1-1; a weak D match, TRBD1 (5 bases). Between the trimmed V and J ends, which lost 2 bases and 5 bases, there was a span of 6 bases. There are 12 residues in the CDR3. Germline V gene sequence: CDR1 KGHSH, CDR2 LQKENI.

This rearrangement joins TRBV5-8 to TRBJ2-5, with D perhaps matching TRBD1 (5 bases). From germline, CDR1 is SGHTS and CDR2 YDEGEE. The V gene lost 7 bases and the J gene lost 3 bases, with 10 bases spanning the gap. This CDR3 contains 12 residues. The CDR3 DNA sequence: TGTGCCAGCGGGGCAGCAAAAGAGACCCAGTACTTC. As protein: CASGAAKETQYF.

The genes are TRBV6-5 and TRBJ1-2, with D maybe TRBD1 (5 bases). V gave up 4 bases and J gave up 2 bases, with 14 bases separating them. The CDR3 length is 15 residues. The germline gives CDR1 MNHEY, CDR2 SVGAGI. The CDR3 DNA reads as TGTGCCAGCAGTTCCGCCGGGACGGGGAACTATGGCTACACCTTC. Its protein is CASSSAGTGNYGYTF.

The chain recombines TRBV28 with TRBJ1-4; unclear D gene. CDR3 length equals 14 residues. V was cut by 1 base and J by 4 bases, with 7 bases left in between. Germline CDR1 and CDR2: MDHEN and SYDVKM. The CDR3 DNA reads TGTGCCAGCAGTTTATTACCGCTTAATGAAAAACTGTTTTTT. It specifies CASSLLPLNEKLFF.

This clone was counted a single time. The chain uses TRBV7-9 and TRBJ2-7; the D is unclear. Germline values: CDR1 SEHNR, CDR2 FQNEAQ (reference sequence). The V gene lost 3 bases and the J gene lost 2 bases, with 5 bases spanning the gap. The CDR3 is 12 residues long. CDR3 sequence reads: CASSFRPYEQYF. CDR3 coding DNA: TGTGCCAGCAGCTTCAGGCCCTACGAGCAGTACTTC.

The J gene is TRBJ2-1, the V gene TRBV7-7; D is perhaps TRBD1 or TRBD2 (5 bases each). The CDR3 sequence is 15 residues long. Deletions cut 5 bases from V and 2 bases from J, with 13 bases between. Germline V gives CDR1 SSHAT, CDR2 FNYEAQ (reference sequence). CDR3 nucleotides: TGTGCCAGCAGCCTCGGGACGAGAGCCTACAATGAGCAGTTCTTC. Translating gives CASSLGTRAYNEQFF.

The chain employs TRBV5-8 and TRBJ2-5; 7 bases are a match to TRBD2. The CDR3 has 15 residues. CDR1 is SGHTS, CDR2 YDEGEE, per germline. V trimming: 5 bases; J trimming: 0 bases; junction bases outside the gene matches: 7. Here the CDR3 DNA reads TGTGCCAGCAGACACAGCGGGACCTACCAAGAGACCCAGTACTTC. This sequence encodes CASRHSGTYQETQYF.

The genes are TRBV7-3 and TRBJ2-2; the D is unclear. The CDR3 sequence is 13 residues long. The germline V and J ends were trimmed by 4 bases and 4 bases, with 7 bases remaining between them. Germline CDR1 SGHTA, CDR2 FQGTGA. The DNA of the CDR3 is TGTGCCAGCAGCTCCAGCGCCACCGGGGAGCTGTTTTTT. Protein: CASSSSATGELFF. The complete variable domain, with remaining parts taken from reference TRBV7-3 and TRBJ2-2, reads GAGVSQTPSNKVTEKGKYVELRCDPISGHTALYWYRQSLGQGPEFLIYFQGTGAADDSGLPNDRFFAVRPEGSVSTLKIQRTERGDSAVYLCASSSSATGELFFGEGSRLTVL.

The CDR3 DNA reads TGTGCCAGCAGTTTCATTACAGGGGTAGGTGAAGCTTTCTTT. Amino acid sequence: CASSFITGVGEAFF. This chain connects TRBV6-6 to TRBJ1-1, with 7 nucleotides matching TRBD1. The germline V gene encodes CDR1 MNHNY and CDR2 SVGAGI (reference sequence). Trimming took 4 bases from V and 7 from J; bases not matched to a gene: 9. The CDR3 consists of 14 residues.

V and J are TRBV7-6 and TRBJ2-1; TRBD2 might be the D (5 bases). The CDR3 length is 14 residues. Trimming left V 6 bases short and J 8 bases short, with 17 bases between. The germline gives CDR1 SGHVS, CDR2 FNYEAQ. The chain's CDR3 is CASSPPGKIYEQFF. The CDR3 bases are TGTGCCAGCAGTCCGCCCGGGAAAATCTATGAGCAGTTCTTC.

The chain is built from TRBV5-5 and TRBJ1-1; possibly TRBD1 for D (5 bases). The CDR3 is 15 residues long. V gave up 5 bases and J gave up 5 bases, with 19 bases separating them. Germline-derived CDR1 and CDR2 are SGHKS and YYEKEE (reference sequence). The CDR3 protein is CASRTVYLRGTEAFF. The CDR3 DNA sequence: TGTGCCAGCAGAACCGTTTATTTACGGGGGACTGAAGCTTTCTTT.

The chain employs TRBV18 and TRBJ2-2; TRBD1 agrees at 11 bases. V shed 8 bases, J shed 1 base, and the junction held 6 bases outside the gene matches. CDR1 is KGHSH and CDR2 is LQKENI in the germline V gene. The CDR3 has 16 amino acids. For the CDR3, the DNA is TGTGCCAGCAGCGGGACAGGGGGTTTGAACACCGGGGAGCTGTTTTTT. It codes for CASSGTGGLNTGELFF.

The sample holds one count of this clone. The V gene is TRBV5-1, the J gene TRBJ2-2; TRBD1 or TRBD2 may be the D gene (6 bases each). This CDR3 region has 18 residues. V lost 4 bases and J 5 bases, leaving 24 bases between the germline ends. Germline V gives CDR1 SGHRS, CDR2 YFSETQ. The CDR3 DNA reads TGCGCCAGCAGCCCCACCTTTGTCGGAGGGGGTCGAACCGGGGAGCTGTTTTTT. Translation gives CASSPTFVGGGRTGELFF.

This CDR3 is CASSLIGGGYEQYF. CDR3 DNA sequence: TGTGCCAGCAGCTTGATAGGGGGGGGCTACGAGCAGTACTTC. The chain uses TRBV7-2 and TRBJ2-7, with D perhaps matching TRBD2 (7 bases). Germline lookup yields CDR1 SGHTA and CDR2 FQGNSA. With 3 bases removed from V and 3 bases from J, the gap between germline ends came to 12 bases. This CDR3 spans 14 amino acids.

This chain uses TRBV3-1 (or the pseudogene TRBV3-2) with TRBJ1-1; 8 bases align to TRBD1. The length of the CDR3 is 15 residues. Germline lookup yields CDR1 LGHDT and CDR2 YNNKEL (reference sequence). Unmatched junction bases numbered 6, after V lost 5 bases and J lost 1 base. The CDR3 bases are TGTGCCAGCAGCTTGCGACAGGGGACGAACACTGAAGCTTTCTTT. Encoded protein: CASSLRQGTNTEAFF.

The V call is TRBV14, the J call TRBJ2-1; D might be TRBD2 (5 bases). CDR3 size: 15 residues. The germline gives CDR1 SGHDN, CDR2 FVKESK. The V end lost 0 bases, the J end lost 5 bases, and 11 bases lay between the germline ends. This chain's CDR3 is CASSQENLANNEQFF. In nucleotides, the CDR3 is TGTGCCAGCAGCCAAGAAAATCTAGCCAACAATGAGCAGTTCTTC.

The chain combines TRBV30 with TRBJ1-3; D gene ambiguous. The V end lost 3 bases, the J end lost 1 base, and 10 bases lay between the germline ends. Germline V gives CDR1 GTSNPN, CDR2 SVGIG (reference sequence). The CDR3 has 14 residues. Here the CDR3 DNA reads TGTGCCTGGAGGAAAAAGGTATCTGGAAACACCATATATTTT. Protein: CAWRKKVSGNTIYF.

V gene TRBV30 combines with J gene TRBJ1-5, with D perhaps TRBD1 (5 bases). V gave up 0 bases and J gave up 5 bases, with 17 bases separating them. CDR1 GTSNPN and CDR2 SVGIG come from the germline V gene (reference sequence). The CDR3 runs to 16 residues. The chain's CDR3 is CAWSVPGGAGYQPQHF. The CDR3 DNA sequence: TGTGCCTGGAGTGTTCCTGGCGGGGCAGGCTATCAGCCCCAGCATTTT.

This clone was observed a single time. The chain links TRBV19 to TRBJ1-5, with TRBD1 matching over 9 bases. Trimming took 10 bases from V and 3 from J; bases not matched to a gene: 7. The CDR3 contains 14 residues. CDR1 LNHDA and CDR2 SQIVND come from the germline V gene (reference sequence). The CDR3 loop is CATGDRVNNQPQHF. CDR3 nucleotide sequence: TGTGCCACCGGGGACAGGGTAAACAATCAGCCCCAGCATTTT.

The chain is built from TRBV5-8 and TRBJ1-2; D unresolved. This CDR3 spans 13 amino acids. The V end was cut by 1 base, the J end by 4 bases, with 8 bases between. Germline V gene data show CDR1 as SGHTS and CDR2 as YDEGEE. The CDR3 loop is CASSLSGIYGYTF. In DNA form, the CDR3 reads TGTGCCAGCAGCTTGTCGGGCATCTATGGCTACACCTTC.

This sequence joins TRBV30 and TRBJ2-3, with 9 bases fitting TRBD2. CDR1 GTSNPN and CDR2 SVGIG come from the germline V gene (reference sequence). V dropped 4 bases and J dropped 4; count of bases not matched to a gene: 12. This CDR3 comprises 16 residues. DNA for the CDR3: TGTGCCTGGAAGGGCGGTAAGCGGGGGGCTGCAGATACGCAGTATTTT. Protein product: CAWKGGKRGAADTQYF.

The chain combines TRBV18 with TRBJ2-1; the match to TRBD1 covers 8 bases. With V trimmed by 2 bases and J by 7 bases, 7 bases remained unmatched. Germline V gene sequence: CDR1 KGHSH, CDR2 LQKENI. The CDR3 is 15 amino acids. CDR3 in DNA: TGTGCCAGCTCACCAGCTGCCCAGGGGGCTAATGAGCAGTTCTTC. It is translated as CASSPAAQGANEQFF.

The chain employs TRBV5-1 and TRBJ1-2; perhaps TRBD1 as D (5 bases). The CDR3 extends over 13 amino acids. Germline CDR1 is SGHRS and CDR2 is YFSETQ. Trimming removed 4 bases from V and 5 bases from J, with 12 bases in between. The CDR3 here is CASSDQGKYGYTF. CDR3 nucleotide sequence: TGCGCCAGCAGCGATCAGGGAAAATATGGCTACACCTTC.

This sequence joins TRBV27 and TRBJ1-1; D gene ambiguous. The CDR3 runs to 13 residues. The V end lost 5 bases, the J end lost 4 bases, and 11 bases lay between the germline ends. The germline V gene has CDR1 MNHEY and CDR2 SMNVEV (reference sequence). As DNA, the CDR3 is TGTGCCAGCAGTCGCCCGGGGTTCACTGAAGCTTTCTTT. Amino acid sequence: CASSRPGFTEAFF.

The chain links TRBV19 to TRBJ1-1; D is possibly TRBD1 (5 bases). Germline V gene data show CDR1 as LNHDA and CDR2 as SQIVND (reference sequence). This CDR3 is built from 14 residues. Trimming stripped 5 bases from V and 4 bases from J, with 14 bases between. The chain's CDR3 is CASSLPGGVTEAFF. The CDR3 DNA reads as TGTGCCAGTAGTCTACCGGGAGGGGTCACTGAAGCTTTCTTT. The whole variable domain, filled in from reference TRBV19 and TRBJ1-1, reads DGGITQSPKYLFRKEGQNVTLSCEQNLNHDAMYWYRQDPGQGLRLIYYSQIVNDFQKGDIAEGYSVSREKKESFPLTVTSAQKNPTAFYLCASSLPGGVTEAFFGQGTRLTVV.

On this clone: The sample holds other DNA sequences that translate to the same CDR3. V usage is TRBV5-6 and J usage is TRBJ2-7; D gene unclear. Per germline, CDR1 SGHDT and CDR2 YYEEEE. There are 11 residues in the CDR3. V lost 5 bases to trimming and J lost 1 base, with 4 bases between them. The CDR3 loop is CASSYSYEQYF. CDR3 sequence (DNA): TGTGCCAGCAGTTATTCCTACGAGCAGTACTTC.

This chain links TRBV25-1 with TRBJ1-5; D gene ambiguous. CDR1 MGHDK and CDR2 SYGVNS come from the germline V gene. Trimming removed 4 bases at V and 0 bases at J, with 4 bases between. The CDR3 contains 13 residues. The DNA for the CDR3 is TGTGCCAGCAGTGGTTATAGCAATCAGCCCCAGCATTTT. This codes for CASSGYSNQPQHF.

In this sample, this clone turned up once. This chain connects TRBV6-1 to TRBJ2-7, with D perhaps TRBD1 (6 bases). V lost 4 bases and J lost 3, with 22 bases in between. The CDR3 covers 17 residues. Germline V gene data show CDR1 as MNHNS and CDR2 as SASEGT. For the CDR3, the DNA is TGTGCCAGCAGTGCAAGGGACATTGTCGGGATATACTACGAGCAGTACTTC. This translates into CASSARDIVGIYYEQYF.

The chain links TRBV30 to TRBJ1-1; D is possibly TRBD1 (6 bases). The CDR3 has 15 amino acids. V lost 0 bases to trimming and J lost 0 bases, with 11 bases between them. In germline, CDR1 is GTSNPN, CDR2 SVGIG (reference sequence). As DNA, the CDR3 is TGTGCCTGGAGTGTTTCGGGACACTTGAACACTGAAGCTTTCTTT. Its translation is CAWSVSGHLNTEAFF.

This CDR3 is CASSLFLYEQYF. The CDR3 DNA is TGTGCCAGCAGCCTATTCCTCTACGAGCAGTACTTC. The V call is TRBV12-3 or TRBV12-4, the J call TRBJ2-7; the D is unclear. CDR3 size: 12 residues. V lost 6 bases and J 3 bases, leaving 9 bases between the germline ends.

The chain links TRBV27 to TRBJ2-7, with 7 bases aligning to TRBD2. J gave up 5 bases and V 6 bases, and 10 bases lay outside the gene matches. The CDR3 is 14 amino acids. Germline CDR1 reads MNHEY; CDR2 reads SMNVEV (reference sequence). In DNA form, the CDR3 reads TGTGCCAGCAGCTCCGGGACTAACTTCAACGAGCAGTACTTC. Its protein product is CASSSGTNFNEQYF.